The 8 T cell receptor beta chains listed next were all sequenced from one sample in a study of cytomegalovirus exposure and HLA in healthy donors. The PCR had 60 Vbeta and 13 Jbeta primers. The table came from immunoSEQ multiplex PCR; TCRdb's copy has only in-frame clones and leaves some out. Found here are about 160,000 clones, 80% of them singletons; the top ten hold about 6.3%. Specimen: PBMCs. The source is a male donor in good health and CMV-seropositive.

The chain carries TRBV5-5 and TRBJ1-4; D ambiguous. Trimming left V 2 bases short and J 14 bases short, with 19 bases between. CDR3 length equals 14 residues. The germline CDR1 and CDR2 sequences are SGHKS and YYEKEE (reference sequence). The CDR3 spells CASSLDRVEAPLFF. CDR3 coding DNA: TGTGCCAGCAGCTTAGATAGAGTAGAGGCGCCCCTGTTTTTT.

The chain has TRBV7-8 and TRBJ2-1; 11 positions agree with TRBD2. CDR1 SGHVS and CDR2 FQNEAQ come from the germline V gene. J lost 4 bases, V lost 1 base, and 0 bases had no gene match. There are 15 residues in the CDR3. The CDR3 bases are TGTGCCAGCAGCTTAGGACTAGCGGGATACAATGAGCAGTTCTTC. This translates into CASSLGLAGYNEQFF.

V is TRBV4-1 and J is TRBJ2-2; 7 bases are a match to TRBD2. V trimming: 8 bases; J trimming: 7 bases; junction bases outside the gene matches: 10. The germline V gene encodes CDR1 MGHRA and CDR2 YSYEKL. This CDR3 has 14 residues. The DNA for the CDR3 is TGCGCCAGCGGTCTTGGGGGGGTTATCGGGGAGCTGTTTTTT. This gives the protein CASGLGGVIGELFF.

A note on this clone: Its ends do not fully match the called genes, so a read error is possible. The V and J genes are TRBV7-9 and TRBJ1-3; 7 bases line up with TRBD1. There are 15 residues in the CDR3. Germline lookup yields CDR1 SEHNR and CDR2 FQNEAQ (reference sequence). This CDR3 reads CSSSLTGNSGNTIYF. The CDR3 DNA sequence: TGTTCCAGCAGCTTGACAGGGAACTCTGGAAACACCATATATTTT.

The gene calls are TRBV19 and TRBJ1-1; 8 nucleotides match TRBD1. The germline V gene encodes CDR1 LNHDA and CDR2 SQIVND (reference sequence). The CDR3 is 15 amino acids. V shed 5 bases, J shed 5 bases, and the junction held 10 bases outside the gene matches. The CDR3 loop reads CASSPQGARRTEAFF. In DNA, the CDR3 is TGTGCCAGTAGTCCCCAGGGGGCGCGGAGGACTGAAGCTTTCTTT.

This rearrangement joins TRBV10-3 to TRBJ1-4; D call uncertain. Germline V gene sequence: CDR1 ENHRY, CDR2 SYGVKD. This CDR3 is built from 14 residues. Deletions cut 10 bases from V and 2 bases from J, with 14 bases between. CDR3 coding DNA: TGTGCCACTAGCCGGGGTGGCACTAATGAAAAACTGTTTTTT. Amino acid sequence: CATSRGGTNEKLFF.

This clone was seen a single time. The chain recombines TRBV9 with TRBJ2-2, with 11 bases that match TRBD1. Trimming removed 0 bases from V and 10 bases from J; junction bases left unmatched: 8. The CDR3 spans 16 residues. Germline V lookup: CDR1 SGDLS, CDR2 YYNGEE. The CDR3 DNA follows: TGTGCCAGCAGCGTAGGGACAGGGGGCGTTCAGATGGAGCTGTTTTTT. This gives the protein CASSVGTGGVQMELFF.

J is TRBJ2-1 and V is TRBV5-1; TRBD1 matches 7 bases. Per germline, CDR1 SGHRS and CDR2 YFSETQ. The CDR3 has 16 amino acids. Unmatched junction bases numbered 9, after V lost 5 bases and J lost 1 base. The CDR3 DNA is TGCGCCAGCAGGGGTACCGGGACAGCTTCCTACAATGAGCAGTTCTTC. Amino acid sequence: CASRGTGTASYNEQFF.